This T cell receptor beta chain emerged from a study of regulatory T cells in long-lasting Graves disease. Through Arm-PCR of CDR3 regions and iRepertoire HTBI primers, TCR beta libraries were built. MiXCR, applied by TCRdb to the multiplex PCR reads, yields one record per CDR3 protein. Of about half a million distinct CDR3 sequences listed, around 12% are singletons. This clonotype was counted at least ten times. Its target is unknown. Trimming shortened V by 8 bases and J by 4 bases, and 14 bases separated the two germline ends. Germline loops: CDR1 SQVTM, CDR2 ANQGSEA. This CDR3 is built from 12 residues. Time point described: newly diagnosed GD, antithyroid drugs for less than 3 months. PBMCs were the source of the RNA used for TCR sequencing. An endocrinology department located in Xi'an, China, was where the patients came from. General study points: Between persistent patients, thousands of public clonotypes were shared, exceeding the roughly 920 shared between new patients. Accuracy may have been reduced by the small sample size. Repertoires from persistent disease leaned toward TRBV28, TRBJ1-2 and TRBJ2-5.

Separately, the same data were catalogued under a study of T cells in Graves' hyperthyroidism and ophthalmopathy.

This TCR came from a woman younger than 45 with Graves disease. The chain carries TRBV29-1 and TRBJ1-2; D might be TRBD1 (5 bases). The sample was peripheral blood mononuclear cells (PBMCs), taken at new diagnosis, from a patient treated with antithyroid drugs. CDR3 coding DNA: TGCAGCACCGGGACGGAGGGCTATGGCTACACCTTC. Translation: CSTGTEGYGYTF.